This TCR beta chain is from a study of blood T cell repertoires in COVID-19. Sequenced by immunoSEQ multiplex PCR; TCRdb stores in-frame clones only, minus some. The table shows under 95,000 clones, with approximately 86% occurring only once. Trimming removed 7 bases at V and 0 bases at J, with 15 bases between. The CDR3 length is 14 residues. Germline assignment: CDR1 SQVTM and CDR2 ANQGSEA. Only a few counts were recorded for this clone. The chain joins TRBV29-1 to TRBJ1-2; possible D gene TRBD1, 6 bases. Sequencing input: peripheral blood. The sequence was collected from a woman of 80 years or more with acute or convalescent COVID-19. CDR3 in amino acids: CSALARGSNYGYTF. The CDR3 nucleotides are TGCAGCGCCCTAGCCAGGGGATCTAACTATGGCTACACCTTC.